Listed here are 27 T cell receptor beta chains from one sample, sequenced in a study of blood T cells in healthy people across ages. It was with a sample-barcoded 5' primer and a J-beta primer mix that a second PCR of roughly 7 to 12 cycles was run. Via MiXCR, TCRdb re-called the 5' RACE reads, giving one row per CDR3 protein. Of about 670,000 distinct CDR3 sequences listed, approximately 52% were seen once; the top ten hold roughly 13%. The sample comprised blood. Every receptor here comes from a woman older than 75 in good health.

This clonotype has only one observation. CDR3 nucleotide sequence: TGCAGTGCCATCGGGACACCAAATAATTCACCCCTCCACTTT. The encoded protein is CSAIGTPNNSPLHF. The chain recombines TRBV20-1 with TRBJ1-6, with D maybe TRBD1 (6 bases). V lost 6 bases and J 5 bases, leaving 14 bases between the germline ends. Germline V gene sequence: CDR1 DFQATT, CDR2 SNEGSKA (reference sequence). The CDR3 consists of 14 residues.

This clonotype was seen ten or more times. The rearrangement joins TRBV20-1 to TRBJ2-3, with D possibly being TRBD1 or TRBD2 (6 bases each). This CDR3 is 15 amino acids long. V lost 5 bases to trimming and J lost 8 bases, with 23 bases between them. The germline gives CDR1 DFQATT, CDR2 SNEGSKA (reference sequence). The CDR3 loop is CSAPYPGLQGGTQYF. CDR3 bases: TGCAGTGCTCCCTATCCGGGACTCCAAGGGGGTACGCAGTATTTT.

The chain employs TRBV7-2 and TRBJ2-3; 9 bases match TRBD2. CDR3 length equals 14 residues. J was trimmed by 5 bases and V by 1 base; bases with no gene match: 1. Germline CDR1 and CDR2: SGHTA and FQGNSA. The CDR3, as DNA: TGTGCCAGCAGCTTAGAACTAGCGGGAGATACGCAGTATTTT. Translation gives CASSLELAGDTQYF.

V gene TRBV6-6 combines with J gene TRBJ1-4, with D tentatively TRBD1 (5 bases). Trimming stripped 6 bases from V and 0 bases from J, with 11 bases between. The CDR3 is 15 amino acids. Germline values: CDR1 MNHNY, CDR2 SVGAGI (reference sequence). The CDR3 nucleotides read TGTGCCAGCAGCGAGCGGGGCGCAACTAATGAAAAACTGTTTTTT. Its protein product is CASSERGATNEKLFF.

The J gene is TRBJ2-4, the V gene TRBV28; 9 positions agree with TRBD1. The J call may be in error: the DNA end matches TRBJ2-7 better. Per the germline V gene, CDR1 is MDHEN and CDR2 is SYDVKM. This CDR3 region has 14 residues. As DNA, the CDR3 is TGTGCCAGCAATTACAGGGGGCTAGGGTACGAGCAGTACTTC. Its protein is CASNYRGLGYEQYF.

The rearrangement uses TRBV7-3 and TRBJ2-1; 10 bases are shared with TRBD2. Looked up from germline, CDR1 is SGHTA and CDR2 is FQGTGA. This CDR3 contains 15 residues. The V gene end was trimmed by 5 bases and the J gene end by 6 bases; junction bases not matched to a gene: 7. The CDR3 DNA reads TGTGCCAGCAGCGCCGGGACTAGCGAGGTCAATGAGCAGTTCTTC. It specifies CASSAGTSEVNEQFF.

This clonotype has at least ten counts. The chain recombines TRBV29-1 with TRBJ1-1; no clear D gene. The length of the CDR3 is 11 residues. Per the germline V gene, CDR1 is SQVTM and CDR2 is ANQGSEA. V dropped 4 bases and J dropped 1 base, with 4 bases sitting between them. The CDR3 spells CSVGQNTEAFF. The CDR3 coding sequence is TGCAGCGTTGGACAGAACACTGAAGCTTTCTTT.

This clonotype was detected ten times or more. The chain is built from TRBV4-2 and TRBJ2-1; 7 nucleotides match TRBD2. The CDR3 is 17 amino acids. Germline loops: CDR1 LGHNA, CDR2 YNFKEQ. The J segment lost 7 bases and the V segment lost 1 base, leaving 13 bases of the junction unmatched. Here the CDR3 reads CASSQVSSVGGKNEQFF. The CDR3 region has the DNA TGTGCCAGCAGCCAAGTGTCGTCGGTGGGGGGGAAGAATGAGCAGTTCTTC.

The chain is built from TRBV15 and TRBJ2-5; D unresolved. Trimming left V 5 bases short and J 5 bases short, with 18 bases between. The CDR3 loop spans 15 amino acids. Germline V CDR1 and CDR2: LNHNV, YYDKDF (reference sequence). The CDR3 spells CATSANGQVRETQYF. The CDR3 DNA reads as TGTGCCACCAGCGCTAATGGTCAGGTCAGGGAGACCCAGTACTTC.

Comments on this clonotype: A much larger clone is a single base away; this may be a read error. The V and J genes are TRBV29-1 and TRBJ1-4; tentatively, D is TRBD1 (6 bases). The CDR3 runs to 15 residues. CDR1 is SQVTM and CDR2 is ANQGSEA in the germline V gene. V was clipped by 4 bases and J by 5 bases, with 17 bases between them. CDR3 amino acids: CSVAQQGRGNEKLFF. The CDR3 nucleotides read TGCAGCGTTGCTCAGCAGGGGAGGGGGAATGAAAAACTGTTTTTT.

V usage is TRBV29-1 and J usage is TRBJ2-7, with 9 bases that match TRBD1. After removal of 6 bases from V and 3 bases from J, the junction contained 3 bases not matched to a gene. The CDR3 is 12 residues long. Germline CDR1 and CDR2: SQVTM and ANQGSEA. CDR3 nucleotides: TGCAGCGTGACAGGGGGGGGCTACGAGCAGTACTTC. As protein: CSVTGGGYEQYF.

This clonotype was detected once. The CDR3 nucleotides are TGTGCCACCAGCAGAGAATCGGCAGGCTATAGCAATCAGCCCCAGCATTTT. Its protein product is CATSRESAGYSNQPQHF. The chain is built from TRBV15 and TRBJ1-5; D is undetermined. The germline V and J ends were trimmed by 0 bases and 0 bases, with 12 bases remaining between them. The CDR3 extends over 17 amino acids. Germline V lookup: CDR1 LNHNV, CDR2 YYDKDF (reference sequence).

The chain couples TRBV5-1 to TRBJ2-7; TRBD2 might be the D (5 bases). Trimming shortened V by 0 bases and J by 7 bases, and 17 bases separated the two germline ends. The germline CDR1 and CDR2 sequences are SGHRS and YFSETQ. The length of the CDR3 is 15 residues. The chain's CDR3 is CASSLAIAGRGEQYF. Written as DNA, the CDR3 is TGCGCCAGCAGCTTGGCCATTGCCGGTAGAGGGGAGCAGTACTTC.

This clonotype was observed a single time. The V call is TRBV3-1, the J call TRBJ2-2; D is unclear. With 1 base removed from V and 7 bases from J, the gap between germline ends came to 7 bases. CDR1 LGHDT and CDR2 YNNKEL come from the germline V gene (reference sequence). The CDR3 covers 13 residues. The CDR3 DNA reads TGTGCCAGCAGCCAAGCAGGAAACGGGGAGCTGTTTTTT. It codes for CASSQAGNGELFF.

This clonotype was recorded at least ten times. The V and J genes are TRBV5-1 and TRBJ2-1, with TRBD2 matching 8 bases. Germline CDR1 is SGHRS and CDR2 is YFSETQ. The CDR3 runs 13 residues. The trim removed 0 bases at V and 13 bases at J, leaving 6 bases unmatched. CDR3 protein: CASSLDPTSDQFF. Here the CDR3 DNA reads TGCGCCAGCAGCTTGGATCCGACTAGCGATCAGTTCTTC.

This clonotype has just a few counts. This chain links TRBV28 with TRBJ1-1; D not certain. V was pared by 5 bases and J by 3 bases, with 22 bases between. CDR1 is MDHEN and CDR2 is SYDVKM in the germline V gene. The CDR3 length is 17 residues. CDR3 sequence (DNA): TGTGCCAGCAGTCCCCCCCGGCAGGTCGTTCGGGACACTGAAGCTTTCTTT. It encodes CASSPPRQVVRDTEAFF.

This clonotype was seen a handful of times. This chain links TRBV10-3 with TRBJ1-6; 7 bases align to TRBD1. In germline, CDR1 is ENHRY, CDR2 SYGVKD. The CDR3 has 16 amino acids. J gave up 7 bases and V 4 bases, and 10 bases lay outside the gene matches. CDR3 protein: CAISAQGRRGNSPLHF. DNA of the CDR3: TGTGCCATCAGTGCACAGGGGCGCCGGGGCAATTCACCCCTCCACTTT.

The J gene is TRBJ2-5, the V gene TRBV2; D is unresolved. Matching the DNA end better, TRBJ2-7 makes the J call doubtful. The CDR3 is 13 amino acids. Germline values: CDR1 SNHLY, CDR2 FYNNEI. The CDR3 DNA reads as TGTGCCAGCAGTGACGCGCTCACCTACGAGCAGTACTTC. It encodes CASSDALTYEQYF.

The gene calls are TRBV5-1 and TRBJ1-4, with D unclear. The V end was cut by 6 bases, the J end by 0 bases, with 12 bases between. CDR3 length: 15 amino acids. The germline gives CDR1 SGHRS, CDR2 YFSETQ. The CDR3 reads CASTQAPTTNEKLFF. CDR3 DNA: TGCGCCAGCACTCAGGCCCCGACAACTAATGAAAAACTGTTTTTT.

Worth noting for this clonotype: A much larger clone lies a single base off, so this may be a read error. The J gene is TRBJ2-7, the V gene TRBV12-3 or TRBV12-4, with D possibly matching TRBD1 (6 bases). Trimming took off 6 bases at V and 5 bases at J, with 17 bases between the two ends. The CDR3 has 14 residues. In nucleotides, the CDR3 is TGTGCCAGCAGGACGACAGGATTAACCGACGAGCAGTACTTC. This gives the protein CASRTTGLTDEQYF.

This clonotype was seen a handful of times. The genes are TRBV12-3 or TRBV12-4 and TRBJ1-5; 7 positions match TRBD1. V was clipped by 7 bases and J by 1 base; unmatched bases: 7. This CDR3 contains 15 residues. CDR3 DNA: TGTGCCAGCAACCGGGACAGTATAAGCAATCAGCCCCAGCATTTT. The encoded protein is CASNRDSISNQPQHF.

Concerning this clonotype: Possible read error: a much larger clone is one base away. The rearrangement joins TRBV10-2 to TRBJ2-4; weak D call: TRBD2 (7 bases). The CDR3 totals 11 residues. CDR1 and CDR2 (germline): WSHSY, SAAADI. The CDR3 DNA sequence: TGCGTCTATCGGGGGGCGGACATTCAGTACTTC. Its protein product is CVYRGADIQYF.

Here the CDR3 DNA reads TGCAGTGCTAGAGGTAGCGGAGACACCGGGGAGCTGTTTTTT. Protein product: CSARGSGDTGELFF. This chain joins TRBV20-1 and TRBJ2-2, with a possible D match to TRBD2 (6 bases). Trimming stripped 1 base from V and 3 bases from J, with 9 bases between. Germline CDR1 is DFQATT and CDR2 is SNEGSKA (reference sequence). The CDR3 has 14 residues.

This clonotype was seen more than once but under ten times. This chain connects TRBV29-1 to TRBJ1-1; unclear D gene. This CDR3 has 12 residues. V was trimmed by 4 bases and J by 2 bases, leaving 8 bases between them. Germline loops: CDR1 SQVTM, CDR2 ANQGSEA. The CDR3 sequence is CSVGRQNTEAFF. Here the CDR3 DNA reads TGCAGCGTTGGCAGGCAAAACACTGAAGCTTTCTTT.

On this clonotype itself: Just one base apart from a much larger clone, this may be a read error. The V and J genes are TRBV12-3 or TRBV12-4 and TRBJ2-3; D not certain. The CDR3 extends over 12 amino acids. The CDR3 here is CAGRRGTDTQYF. For the CDR3, the DNA is TGTGCCGGCAGAAGGGGCACAGATACGCAGTATTTT.

This clonotype was picked up a small number of times. The V and J genes are TRBV20-1 and TRBJ2-4; 7 nucleotides align to TRBD1. Trimming took 6 bases from V and 6 from J; bases not matched to a gene: 11. The CDR3 extends over 14 amino acids. Germline V lookup: CDR1 DFQATT, CDR2 SNEGSKA (reference sequence). CDR3 sequence (DNA): TGCAGTGCCGCGGACAGGCCCGGGTCAAACATTCAGTACTTC. Encoded protein: CSAADRPGSNIQYF.

This chain connects TRBV4-2 to TRBJ1-5, with D unclear. The germline CDR1 and CDR2 sequences are LGHNA and YNFKEQ. This CDR3 has 15 residues. The ends were cut back, 1 base at V and 5 bases at J, with 12 bases in the middle. For the CDR3, the DNA is TGTGCCAGCAGCCAAGGGGCCCGCAACGATCAGCCCCAGCATTTT. Residues: CASSQGARNDQPQHF.